The clone carrying this T cell receptor beta chain was counted at least ten times. Its cognate antigen is unknown. Each CDR3 protein is one row after TCRdb ran MiXCR on the 5' RACE reads. The profile covers some 220,000 distinct CDR3 sequences, with roughly 3.3% appearing a single time and around 3.2% taken by the ten largest. The sample originates from a study of T cells after yellow fever vaccination. V shed 7 bases and J shed 1 base, with 7 bases lying between them. The CDR3 has 12 amino acids. Looked up from germline, CDR1 is MDHEN and CDR2 is SYDVKM. General observations from the study: The study found a weaker secondary response that peaked faster, day 5 versus 15. Abundant clonotypes (contaminants from the bulk population) could be present in FACS-sorted repertoires.

V and J are TRBV28 and TRBJ1-1, with unresolved D. The material was CD4+ T cells sorted from PBMCs, obtained 10 days after the yellow fever booster vaccination. The receptor comes from a man aged 18 to 35 who received the YFV17D yellow fever vaccine. The CDR3, as DNA: TGTGCCAGCAACAACGGGAACACTGAAGCTTTCTTT. Translation: CASNNGNTEAFF.